The 16 T cell receptor beta chains below come from one sample, sequenced in a study of blood T cell repertoires in COVID-19. This table comes from immunoSEQ multiplex PCR, and its TCRdb copy is limited to in-frame clones, with some not included. The repertoire holds 190,000 or so clones, with roughly 90% as singletons. The source material was PBMCs or T cells enriched from blood (not recorded which). The receptors come from a woman in her late teens or twenties who had recovered from COVID-19.

The chain is built from TRBV5-1 and TRBJ2-3; D gene unclear. Trimming left V 0 bases short and J 1 base short, with 12 bases between. The length of the CDR3 is 16 residues. Germline V CDR1 and CDR2: SGHRS, YFSETQ. The CDR3 region is CASSLGLPGGTDTQYF. DNA of the CDR3: TGCGCCAGCAGCTTGGGTCTCCCAGGTGGCACAGATACGCAGTATTTT.

The chain recombines TRBV27 with TRBJ2-5; 8 positions match TRBD2. The CDR3 runs to 13 residues. Germline assignment: CDR1 MNHEY and CDR2 SMNVEV (reference sequence). Trimming at V came to 3 bases and at J to 7 bases, leaving 4 bases not matched to a gene. This chain's CDR3 is CASSFNREGTQYF. Written as DNA, the CDR3 is TGTGCCAGCAGTTTTAACCGGGAGGGGACCCAGTACTTC.

CDR3 DNA sequence: TGTGCCAGCAGTTTCCCATCCCCAGGGGGCCCCAATGGCTACACCTTC. Translation gives CASSFPSPGGPNGYTF. This rearrangement joins TRBV28 to TRBJ1-2; 8 bases are shared with TRBD1. Per germline, CDR1 MDHEN and CDR2 SYDVKM. The CDR3 has 16 residues. V shed 3 bases and J 6 bases; nucleotides not matched to a gene: 12.

V usage is TRBV2 and J usage is TRBJ1-6; TRBD1 is a possible D gene (5 bases). In germline, CDR1 is SNHLY, CDR2 FYNNEI. The length of the CDR3 is 13 residues. V lost 3 bases, J lost 9 bases, and 9 bases lay in between. The CDR3 is CASSEGLISPLHF. As DNA, the CDR3 is TGTGCCAGCAGTGAGGGACTGATTTCACCCCTCCACTTT.

The chain joins TRBV30 to TRBJ2-7; D remains ambiguous. The ends were cut back, 0 bases at V and 0 bases at J, with 6 bases in the middle. The CDR3 is made up of 13 amino acids. Germline V CDR1 and CDR2: GTSNPN, SVGIG (reference sequence). For the CDR3, the DNA is TGTGCCTGGAGTGTCGTGTTCTCCTACGAGCAGTACTTC. Translation: CAWSVVFSYEQYF.

The chain employs TRBV7-2 and TRBJ2-1; D is ambiguous. CDR3 length: 15 residues. V lost 5 bases and J lost 0, with 11 bases in between. CDR1 SGHTA and CDR2 FQGNSA come from the germline V gene. The CDR3 coding sequence is TGTGCCAGCAGCCTCTACTCGAGCTCCTACAATGAGCAGTTCTTC. Translation: CASSLYSSSYNEQFF.

In its sample, this clone was seen a few times. J is TRBJ2-3 and V is TRBV6-1; D may be TRBD2 (5 bases). Trimming removed 1 base from V and 2 bases from J, with 10 bases in between. The germline V gene encodes CDR1 MNHNS and CDR2 SASEGT. The CDR3 spans 15 residues. The CDR3 protein is CASSEGSGDTDTQYF. Here the CDR3 DNA reads TGTGCCAGCAGTGAAGGGAGCGGAGACACAGATACGCAGTATTTT.

The chain is built from TRBV6-4 and TRBJ2-1; D possibly corresponds to TRBD2 (6 bases). With 7 bases removed from V and 7 bases from J, the gap between germline ends came to 20 bases. The CDR3 runs to 15 residues. Germline CDR1 MRHNA, CDR2 SNTAGT. The CDR3 is CASTEAAGGRNEQFF. The CDR3 DNA sequence: TGTGCCAGCACCGAAGCCGCCGGGGGTCGGAATGAGCAGTTCTTC.

The chain couples TRBV5-3 to TRBJ2-1; tentative D call: TRBD1 (6 bases). TRBV5-3 is flagged as an ORF with uncertain function. V was shortened by 5 bases and J by 0 bases, with 12 bases between the two germline ends. The CDR3 contains 15 residues. The CDR3 spells CARRPGDRSYNEQFF. The CDR3 region has the DNA TGTGCCAGAAGACCAGGGGATCGCTCCTACAATGAGCAGTTCTTC.

The chain combines TRBV5-6 with TRBJ1-2; TRBD1 agrees at 9 bases. The CDR3 has 12 residues. CDR1 is SGHDT, CDR2 YYEEEE, per germline. V was pared by 7 bases and J by 6 bases, with 4 bases of the junction left unmatched. CDR3 in DNA: TGTGCCAGCTCCGGGACAGGGCATGGCTACACCTTC. Translating gives CASSGTGHGYTF. Full variable domain (missing parts from reference TRBV5-6 and TRBJ1-2): DAGVTQSPTHLIKTRGQQVTLRCSPKSGHDTVSWYQQALGQGPQFIFQYYEEEERQRGNFPDRFSGHQFPNYSSELNVNALLLGDSALYLCASSGTGHGYTFGSGTRLTVV.

To note about this clone: The germline gene is not matched at one end of the junction; a read error may be the cause. This chain connects TRBV5-1 to TRBJ2-3; no clear D gene. Looked up from germline, CDR1 is SGHRS and CDR2 is YFSETQ. The length of the CDR3 is 14 residues. CDR3 sequence: CASSLLGSTNTQYF. For the CDR3, the DNA is TGCGCCAGCAGCTTGTTGGGCAGCACAAATACGCAGTATTTT.

V and J are TRBV6-5 and TRBJ1-4; maybe TRBD1 (6 bases). The CDR3 is made up of 14 amino acids. Germline lookup yields CDR1 MNHEY and CDR2 SVGAGI. The V end was cut by 5 bases, the J end by 7 bases, with 14 bases between. The CDR3 DNA reads TGTGCCAGCAGTACCCAGGGGTTGGGTGAAAAACTGTTTTTT. It is translated as CASSTQGLGEKLFF.

The chain combines TRBV30 with TRBJ1-1; TRBD1 agrees at 9 bases. The germline gives CDR1 GTSNPN, CDR2 SVGIG (reference sequence). This CDR3 comprises 15 residues. V lost 2 bases, J lost 1 base, and 5 bases stayed unmatched. This chain's CDR3 is CAWSLPDRGNTEAFF. In DNA form, the CDR3 reads TGTGCCTGGAGTCTACCGGACAGGGGGAACACTGAAGCTTTCTTT. The full variable domain, in which reference TRBV30 and TRBJ1-1 provide the parts outside the CDR3, is SQTIHQWPATLVQPVGSPLSLECTVEGTSNPNLYWYRQAAGRGLQLLFYSVGIGQISSEVPQNLSASRPQDRQFILSSKKLLLSDSGFYLCAWSLPDRGNTEAFFGQGTRLTVV.

This clone was observed a handful of times. V usage is TRBV5-8 and J usage is TRBJ1-6, with a possible D match to TRBD1 (5 bases). This CDR3 has 15 residues. V lost 4 bases, J lost 4 bases, and 12 bases lay in between. The V gene's germline CDR1 is SGHTS and CDR2 YDEGEE. Written as DNA, the CDR3 is TGTGCCAGCAGCCCCAGACAGATTTATAATTCACCCCTCCACTTT. Its protein is CASSPRQIYNSPLHF. Together with reference TRBV5-8 and TRBJ1-6, the CDR3 gives the full variable domain: EAGVTQSPTHLIKTRGQQATLRCSPISGHTSVYWYQQALGLGLQFLLWYDEGEERNRGNFPPRFSGRQFPNYSSELNVNALELEDSALYLCASSPRQIYNSPLHFGNGTRLTVT.

The chain couples TRBV6-5 to TRBJ2-7, with D possibly TRBD2 on 7 matching bases. Germline-derived CDR1 and CDR2 are MNHEY and SVGAGI. There are 15 residues in the CDR3. Trimming stripped 7 bases from V and 5 bases from J, with 21 bases between. The CDR3 sequence is CASTPDGGAADEQYF. DNA of the CDR3: TGTGCCAGCACCCCCGATGGGGGGGCCGCGGACGAGCAGTACTTC.

The chain has TRBV6-1 and TRBJ1-6, with D uncertain. The V gene lost 3 bases and the J gene lost 7 bases, with 16 bases spanning the gap. CDR1 is MNHNS and CDR2 is SASEGT in the germline V gene. The CDR3 extends over 16 amino acids. The CDR3 DNA follows: TGTGCCAGCAGTGACCCAAACCGGGATCCGAATTCACCCCTCCACTTT. Its protein is CASSDPNRDPNSPLHF.